Following are 22 T cell receptor beta chains from one sample sequenced in a study of blood T cells in healthy people across ages. A second PCR of 7 to 11 cycles used a sample-barcoded 5' primer and a J-beta primer mix. TCRdb processed the 5' RACE reads anew with MiXCR; each CDR3 protein has one entry. Counted here are 710,000 or so distinct CDR3 sequences, roughly 32% occurring once; the ten biggest clones make up less than 20%. The sample comprised blood. The origin of the receptors is a woman older than 75 in good health.

This clonotype occurred many times. The rearrangement joins TRBV3-1 to TRBJ2-7; weak D call: TRBD2 (6 bases). Trimming took 4 bases from V and 3 from J, leaving 13 bases between them. The CDR3 runs 14 residues. Germline V gene lookup returns CDR1 LGHDT and CDR2 YNNKEL (reference sequence). CDR3 sequence reads: CASSPKAGFYEQYF. Written as DNA, the CDR3 is TGTGCCAGCAGCCCCAAGGCGGGGTTCTACGAGCAGTACTTC.

The chain joins TRBV24-1 to TRBJ1-1; D might be TRBD1 (6 bases). The V gene's germline CDR1 is KGHDR and CDR2 SFDVKD. V was clipped by 7 bases and J by 3 bases, with 11 bases between them. The CDR3 length is 13 residues. CDR3 bases: TGTGCCACCAGAGGGACAAGGGACACTGAAGCTTTCTTT. Translating it yields CATRGTRDTEAFF.

In regard to this clonotype: With a much larger clone just one base away, this may be a read error. This chain links TRBV9 with TRBJ2-7, with 7 bases identical to TRBD1. Germline CDR1 SGDLS, CDR2 YYNGEE. There are 15 residues in the CDR3. The CDR3 here is CAGSPRTGLSYEQYF. The CDR3 nucleotides are TGTGCCGGCAGCCCCCGGACAGGACTCTCCTACGAGCAGTACTTC.

This clonotype was observed many times. A read error may account for a junction end that differs from germline. The V call is TRBV7-2, the J call TRBJ2-5, with TRBD1 identical over 8 bases. Looked up from germline, CDR1 is SGHTA and CDR2 is FQGNSA. The CDR3 consists of 14 residues. CDR3 bases: TGCGCCAGCAGCCATCAGGGGGCTGGGGAGACCCAGTACTTC. Translating it yields CASSHQGAGETQYF.

The V and J genes are TRBV7-2 and TRBJ2-1, with 16 bases that match TRBD2. The CDR3 has 17 residues. CDR1 and CDR2 (germline): SGHTA, FQGNSA. The V gene end was trimmed by 6 bases and the J gene end by 8 bases; junction bases not matched to a gene: 10. The CDR3 loop reads CASSPGTSGGATDEQFF. The CDR3 coding sequence is TGTGCCAGCAGTCCCGGGACTAGCGGGGGGGCCACAGATGAGCAGTTCTTC.

This clonotype was detected ten times or more. This rearrangement joins TRBV5-1 to TRBJ2-3; 8 nucleotides agree with TRBD1. The CDR3 loop spans 13 amino acids. V was pared by 6 bases and J by 2 bases, with 2 bases of the junction left unmatched. Germline loops: CDR1 SGHRS, CDR2 YFSETQ. CDR3 in DNA: TGCGCCAGCATGACAGGGGCCACAGATACGCAGTATTTT. Its translation: CASMTGATDTQYF.

This clonotype was detected a few times. The chain couples TRBV30 to TRBJ2-3; a possible D gene is TRBD2 (6 bases). Trimming took 1 base from V and 1 from J, leaving 12 bases between them. Germline V lookup: CDR1 GTSNPN, CDR2 SVGIG (reference sequence). The CDR3 covers 15 residues. The CDR3 protein is CAWSAGGEGTDTQYF. The DNA of the CDR3 is TGTGCCTGGAGTGCCGGAGGGGAGGGCACAGATACGCAGTATTTT.

The CDR3 sequence is CASSQEAHNEQFF. CDR3 DNA: TGTGCCAGCAGCCAAGAGGCCCACAATGAGCAGTTCTTC. The V call is TRBV4-2, the J call TRBJ2-1; no firm D call. Trimming left V 0 bases short and J 5 bases short, with 5 bases between. Germline V gives CDR1 LGHNA, CDR2 YNFKEQ. The CDR3 consists of 13 residues.

This clonotype came up many times. The chain employs TRBV6-1 and TRBJ1-2; the match to TRBD1 covers 11 bases. V trimming: 7 bases; J trimming: 0 bases; junction bases outside the gene matches: 4. Germline lookup yields CDR1 MNHNS and CDR2 SASEGT. This CDR3 spans 15 amino acids. CDR3 in amino acids: CASKGQGGSNYGYTF. The CDR3 bases are TGTGCCAGCAAGGGACAGGGGGGATCTAACTATGGCTACACCTTC.

This clonotype was seen ten or more times. The genes are TRBV20-1 and TRBJ2-5; D may be TRBD1 (5 bases). CDR3 length: 13 residues. Germline loops: CDR1 DFQATT, CDR2 SNEGSKA (reference sequence). Trimming cost V 3 bases and J 5 bases, with 13 bases left between them. The DNA for the CDR3 is TGCAGTGCTAGTTATAGCCAGGGTGAGACCCAGTACTTC. Protein product: CSASYSQGETQYF.

This clonotype was seen repeatedly, ten times or more. The chain couples TRBV6-5 to TRBJ2-3; D unresolved. The V gene lost 6 bases and the J gene lost 4 bases, with 20 bases spanning the gap. CDR3 length: 16 amino acids. Germline V gene sequence: CDR1 MNHEY, CDR2 SVGAGI. The CDR3 protein is CASRKPGLQHSDTQYF. CDR3 DNA sequence: TGTGCCAGCAGAAAACCGGGCCTCCAGCACTCAGATACGCAGTATTTT.

In the case of this clonotype: It may be a read error: a sequence one base away is much more abundant. The chain joins TRBV20-1 to TRBJ2-7; D is ambiguous. The CDR3 contains 15 residues. Trimming removed 0 bases from V and 4 bases from J, with 16 bases in between. CDR1 DFQATT and CDR2 SNEGSKA come from the germline V gene (reference sequence). In nucleotides, the CDR3 is TGCAGTGCTAGAGATCAATCCCGGCCGAGATACGAGCAGTACTTC. It encodes CSARDQSRPRYEQYF.

This clonotype was counted at least ten times. The chain has TRBV4-1 and TRBJ2-7; 9 positions match TRBD1. Per germline, CDR1 MGHRA and CDR2 YSYEKL. CDR3 length: 16 residues. J gave up 4 bases and V 3 bases, and 10 bases lay outside the gene matches. DNA for the CDR3: TGCGCCAGCAGCCAGGTCTCCGGGACAGGGAAATACGAGCAGTACTTC. It encodes CASSQVSGTGKYEQYF.

This clonotype was observed at least ten times. At one end, the junction sequence differs from germline, possibly due to a read error. The CDR3 sequence: CASSKDWGLAYEQYF. The CDR3 DNA sequence: TGCGCCAGCAGCAAAGATTGGGGACTAGCTTACGAGCAGTACTTC. The chain links TRBV4-1 to TRBJ2-7, with 9 bases that match TRBD2. Germline CDR1 is MGHRA and CDR2 is YSYEKL. This CDR3 spans 15 amino acids.

A remark on this clonotype: A much larger clone sits a single nucleotide away, making a read error possible. V and J are TRBV2 and TRBJ2-5; 9 nucleotides match TRBD2. CDR1 and CDR2 from the germline V gene are SNHLY and FYNNEI. Trimming cost V 5 bases and J 1 base; bases outside gene matches: 8. This CDR3 spans 16 amino acids. CDR3 DNA: TGTGCCAGCAGTAATATCGCGACTAGCGGCCAAGAGACCCAGTACTTC. It yields the protein CASSNIATSGQETQYF.

In this sample, this clonotype turned up many times. The CDR3, as DNA: TGTGCCAGCACCACCACCGCGGGGGAAGAGACCCAGTACTTC. Translation gives CASTTTAGEETQYF. The gene calls are TRBV3-1 and TRBJ2-5, with 7 bases aligning to TRBD2. This CDR3 contains 14 residues. J was trimmed by 3 bases and V by 7 bases; bases with no gene match: 8. The germline CDR1 and CDR2 sequences are LGHDT and YNNKEL (reference sequence).

The sample holds many counts of this clonotype. The rearrangement links TRBV18 to TRBJ2-3; D uncertain. Looked up from germline, CDR1 is KGHSH and CDR2 is LQKENI. This CDR3 is 13 amino acids long. Between the trimmed V and J ends, which lost 0 bases and 4 bases, there was a span of 5 bases. The DNA of the CDR3 is TGTGCCAGCTCACCACCGGCTTCAGATACGCAGTATTTT. Its protein product is CASSPPASDTQYF.

This clonotype occurred many times. The chain combines TRBV18 with TRBJ2-3; 7 nucleotides match TRBD1. In germline, CDR1 is KGHSH, CDR2 LQKENI. V lost 2 bases to trimming and J lost 3 bases; unmatched junction nucleotides: 2. The CDR3 spans 14 residues. CDR3 amino acids: CASSPETGTDTQYF. In DNA, the CDR3 is TGTGCCAGCTCACCAGAGACAGGGACAGATACGCAGTATTTT.

The chain recombines TRBV3-1 with TRBJ1-2; 10 positions match TRBD1. The CDR3 contains 13 residues. J lost 9 bases, V lost 9 bases, and 10 bases had no gene match. Germline assignment: CDR1 LGHDT and CDR2 YNNKEL (reference sequence). The DNA for the CDR3 is TGTGCCAGTGGGACAGGGGCGAGCTCCAGCTACACCTTC. Translating gives CASGTGASSSYTF.

A few counts support this clonotype. Being one base from a much bigger clone, this may be a read error. CDR3 DNA sequence: TGCGCCAGCAGCTTGGACCATCAAGGATGGGTCGAGCAGTACTTC. This gives the protein CASSLDHQGWVEQYF. The chain combines TRBV5-1 with TRBJ2-5; D is unresolved. Near its end, the DNA agrees better with TRBJ2-7, so the J call may be wrong. The CDR3 has 15 residues. CDR1 is SGHRS, CDR2 YFSETQ, per germline.

This clonotype was seen many times. V gene TRBV5-5 combines with J gene TRBJ2-3; D unclear. CDR1 is SGHKS, CDR2 YYEKEE, per germline (reference sequence). The CDR3 is made up of 15 amino acids. V was clipped by 4 bases and J by 0 bases, with 12 bases between them. The CDR3 sequence is CASSTGRSSTDTQYF. CDR3 coding DNA: TGTGCCAGCAGCACCGGACGGTCTAGCACAGATACGCAGTATTTT.

The gene calls are TRBV27 and TRBJ1-1; tentatively, D is TRBD1 (5 bases). Trimming removed 6 bases from V and 6 bases from J, with 17 bases in between. Germline CDR1 and CDR2: MNHEY and SMNVEV (reference sequence). This CDR3 is 14 amino acids long. The CDR3 DNA follows: TGTGCCAGCAGGGCAGGGTTTGGGGTACCTGAAGCTTTCTTT. It translates to CASRAGFGVPEAFF.